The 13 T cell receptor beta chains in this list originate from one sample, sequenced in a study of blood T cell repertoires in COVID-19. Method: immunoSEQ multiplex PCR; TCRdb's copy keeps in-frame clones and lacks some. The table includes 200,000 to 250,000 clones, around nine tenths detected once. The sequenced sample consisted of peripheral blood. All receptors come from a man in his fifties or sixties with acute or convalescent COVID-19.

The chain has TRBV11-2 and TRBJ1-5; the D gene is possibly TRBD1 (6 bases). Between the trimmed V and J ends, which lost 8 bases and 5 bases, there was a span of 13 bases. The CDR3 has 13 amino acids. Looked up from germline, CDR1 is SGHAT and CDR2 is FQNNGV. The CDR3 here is CASAQGWDQPQHF. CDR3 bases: TGTGCCAGCGCGCAGGGGTGGGATCAGCCCCAGCATTTT. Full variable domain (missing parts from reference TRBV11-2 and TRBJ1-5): EAGVAQSPRYKIIEKRQSVAFWCNPISGHATLYWYQQILGQGPKLLIQFQNNGVVDDSQLPKDRFSAERLKGVDSTLKIQPAKLEDSAVYLCASAQGWDQPQHFGDGTRLSIL.

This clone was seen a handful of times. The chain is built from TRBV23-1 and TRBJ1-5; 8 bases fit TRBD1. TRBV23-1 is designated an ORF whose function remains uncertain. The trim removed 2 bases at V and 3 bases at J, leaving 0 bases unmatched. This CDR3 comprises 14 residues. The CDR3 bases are TGCGCCAGCAGTCAACAGGGGGCCAATCAGCCCCAGCATTTT. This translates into CASSQQGANQPQHF.

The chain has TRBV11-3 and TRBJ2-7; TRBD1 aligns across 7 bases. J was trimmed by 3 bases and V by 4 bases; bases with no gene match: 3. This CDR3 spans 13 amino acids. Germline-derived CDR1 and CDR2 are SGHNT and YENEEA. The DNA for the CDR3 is TGTGCCAGCAGCTCCGGGACAGACTACGAGCAGTACTTC. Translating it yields CASSSGTDYEQYF.

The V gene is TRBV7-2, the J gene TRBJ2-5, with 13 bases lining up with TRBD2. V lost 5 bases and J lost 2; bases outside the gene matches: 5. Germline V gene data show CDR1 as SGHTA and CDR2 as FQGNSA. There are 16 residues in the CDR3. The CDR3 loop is CASSKRLAGGQETQYF. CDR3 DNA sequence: TGTGCCAGCAGCAAACGACTAGCGGGGGGACAAGAGACCCAGTACTTC.

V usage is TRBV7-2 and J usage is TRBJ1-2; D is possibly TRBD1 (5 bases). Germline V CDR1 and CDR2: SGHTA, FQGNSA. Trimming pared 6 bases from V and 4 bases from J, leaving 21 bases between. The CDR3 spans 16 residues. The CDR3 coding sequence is TGTGCCAGCAGGGGTCAGGGAGGAGGAATAGGCTATGGCTACACCTTC. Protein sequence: CASRGQGGGIGYGYTF.

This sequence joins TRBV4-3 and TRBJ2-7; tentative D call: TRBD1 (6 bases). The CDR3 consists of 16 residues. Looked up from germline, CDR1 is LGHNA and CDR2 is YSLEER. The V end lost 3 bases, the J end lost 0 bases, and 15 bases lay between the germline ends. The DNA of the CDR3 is TGCGCCAGCAGCCAGGTACTAGGGGGTTACTCCTACGAGCAGTACTTC. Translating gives CASSQVLGGYSYEQYF.

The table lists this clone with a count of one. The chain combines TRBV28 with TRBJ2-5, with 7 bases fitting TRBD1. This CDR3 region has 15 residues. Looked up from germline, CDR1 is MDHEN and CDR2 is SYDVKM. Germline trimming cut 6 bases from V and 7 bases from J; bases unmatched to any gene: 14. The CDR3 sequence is CASSFTGDPPGTQYF. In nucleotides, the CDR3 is TGTGCCAGCAGCTTTACAGGGGACCCTCCTGGGACCCAGTACTTC.

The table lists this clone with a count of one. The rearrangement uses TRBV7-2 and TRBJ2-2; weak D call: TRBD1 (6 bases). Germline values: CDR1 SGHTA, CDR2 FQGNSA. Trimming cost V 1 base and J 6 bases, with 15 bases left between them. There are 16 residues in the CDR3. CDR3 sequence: CASSLEATRGAGELFF. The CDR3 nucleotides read TGTGCCAGCAGCTTAGAAGCCACCAGGGGAGCCGGGGAGCTGTTTTTT.

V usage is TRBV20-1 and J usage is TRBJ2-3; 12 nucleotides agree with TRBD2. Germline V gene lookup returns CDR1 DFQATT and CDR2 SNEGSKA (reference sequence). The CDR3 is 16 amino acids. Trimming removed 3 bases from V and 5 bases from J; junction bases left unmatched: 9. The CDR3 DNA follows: TGCAGTGCTAGTCAGCTAGCGGGGGGGCCTGAAGATACGCAGTATTTT. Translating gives CSASQLAGGPEDTQYF.

CDR3 in DNA: TGCGCCAGCACTAACCGGGGACAGGGGCGGGATGAGCAGTTCTTC. Protein sequence: CASTNRGQGRDEQFF. The gene calls are TRBV4-3 and TRBJ2-1; TRBD1 aligns across 10 bases. Germline values: CDR1 LGHNA, CDR2 YSLEER. The CDR3 spans 15 residues. Unmatched junction bases numbered 11, after V lost 7 bases and J lost 8 bases.

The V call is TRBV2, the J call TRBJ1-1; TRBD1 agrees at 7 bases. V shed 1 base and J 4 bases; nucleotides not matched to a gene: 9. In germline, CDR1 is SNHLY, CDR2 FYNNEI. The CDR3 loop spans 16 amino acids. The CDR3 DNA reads TGTGCCAGCAGTGAAGGGGGACAGATTGCGGGCACTGAAGCTTTCTTT. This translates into CASSEGGQIAGTEAFF.

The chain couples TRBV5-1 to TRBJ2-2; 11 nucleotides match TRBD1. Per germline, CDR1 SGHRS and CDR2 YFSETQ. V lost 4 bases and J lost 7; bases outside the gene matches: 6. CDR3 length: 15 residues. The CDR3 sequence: CASSIGQGAIGELFF. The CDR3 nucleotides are TGCGCCAGCAGCATTGGACAGGGGGCTATCGGGGAGCTGTTTTTT.

This CDR3 reads CAWSEGGNYGYTF. The CDR3 coding sequence is TGTGCCTGGAGTGAAGGGGGAAACTATGGCTACACCTTC. The chain combines TRBV30 with TRBJ1-2, with a tentative D call TRBD1 (6 bases). The CDR3 spans 13 residues. Germline V gene data show CDR1 as GTSNPN and CDR2 as SVGIG (reference sequence). V lost 1 base and J lost 2, with 8 bases in between.